A single sample is the source of the 27 T cell receptor beta chains below, sequenced in a study of beta chain features in type 1 diabetes. Expressed TCRB transcripts got sequenced, as all isolated RNA was reverse transcribed. Libraries were prepared by immunoSEQ multiplex PCR; TCRdb keeps only in-frame clonotypes and omits some of them. The data hold about 320,000 clones, with 11% to 15% observed a single time. Sequenced input: central memory CD4+ T cells from blood. These receptors all come from a man aged 25 to 45 in good health.

The chain uses TRBV7-2 and TRBJ2-2; no clear D gene. This CDR3 comprises 13 residues. Trimming stripped 1 base from V and 4 bases from J, with 4 bases between. The germline gives CDR1 SGHTA, CDR2 FQGNSA. CDR3 residues: CASSLEFTGELFF. In DNA, the CDR3 is TGTGCCAGCAGCTTAGAATTCACCGGGGAGCTGTTTTTT.

This clone showed up just a few times. The genes are TRBV29-1 and TRBJ2-2, with D tentatively TRBD1 or TRBD2 (5 bases each). Germline V gene data show CDR1 as SQVTM and CDR2 as ANQGSEA. The CDR3 covers 14 residues. V shed 6 bases and J shed 2 bases, with 13 bases lying between them. The CDR3 spells CSVGLGDNTGELFF. For the CDR3, the DNA is TGCAGCGTGGGGCTCGGGGACAACACCGGGGAGCTGTTTTTT.

This clone has just a few counts. The V gene is TRBV5-1, the J gene TRBJ2-5; TRBD2 matches at 7 bases. V gave up 6 bases and J gave up 3 bases; unmatched junction bases: 8. Germline V gene data show CDR1 as SGHRS and CDR2 as YFSETQ. The CDR3 loop spans 14 amino acids. The CDR3 DNA reads TGCGCCAGCAAGTTGGGGACTAACAAAGAGACCCAGTACTTC. Translated: CASKLGTNKETQYF.

This clone was detected a few times. CDR3 sequence (DNA): TGTGCCAGCAGTGCAGGGGGCTTTACTAATGAAAAACTGTTTTTT. Its translation: CASSAGGFTNEKLFF. J is TRBJ1-4 and V is TRBV28, with TRBD1 matching 8 bases. The V gene's germline CDR1 is MDHEN and CDR2 SYDVKM. V trimming: 5 bases; J trimming: 2 bases; junction bases outside the gene matches: 4. This CDR3 has 15 amino acids.

Note on this clone: The sample has other DNA sequences that encode this CDR3 too. As DNA, the CDR3 is TGTGCCAGCAGTGGCCAGGGGAACTATGGCTACACCTTC. Translation gives CASSGQGNYGYTF. The chain employs TRBV2 and TRBJ1-2; D perhaps matches TRBD1 (6 bases). Germline CDR1 SNHLY, CDR2 FYNNEI. The CDR3 is made up of 13 amino acids. Trimming cost V 4 bases and J 2 bases, with 8 bases left between them.

This clone was seen a few times. The V and J genes are TRBV4-3 and TRBJ1-5; D gene ambiguous. V lost 0 bases, J lost 8 bases, and 14 bases lay in between. This CDR3 comprises 15 residues. The germline V gene encodes CDR1 LGHNA and CDR2 YSLEER. CDR3 residues: CASSQEYAGLKPQHF. The DNA for the CDR3 is TGCGCCAGCAGCCAAGAATACGCGGGGTTGAAGCCCCAGCATTTT.

This clone was seen ten or more times. The chain employs TRBV6-5 and TRBJ2-1; TRBD1 matches at 10 bases. Germline CDR1 is MNHEY and CDR2 is SVGAGI. V dropped 4 bases and J dropped 4; count of bases not matched to a gene: 7. The CDR3 sequence is 16 residues long. The DNA of the CDR3 is TGTGCCAGCAGTTCAGGACAGGGGGACTTGTACAATGAGCAGTTCTTC. Amino acid sequence: CASSSGQGDLYNEQFF.

V and J are TRBV6-6 and TRBJ2-1, with D perhaps TRBD1 (5 bases). V gave up 4 bases and J gave up 7 bases, with 11 bases separating them. Germline V CDR1 and CDR2: MNHNY, SVGAGI (reference sequence). This CDR3 has 13 amino acids. The CDR3 nucleotides are TGTGCCAGCAGTTCGCAGGGTTGGAATGAGCAGTTCTTC. Translation gives CASSSQGWNEQFF.

The genes are TRBV10-3 and TRBJ1-4; a possible D gene is TRBD1 (6 bases). Germline V gene data show CDR1 as ENHRY and CDR2 as SYGVKD. Trimming removed 0 bases at V and 8 bases at J, with 13 bases between. The CDR3 loop spans 15 amino acids. DNA for the CDR3: TGTGCCATCAGTGAGTCCAGGGGTTCTGGAGAAAAACTGTTTTTT. Encoded protein: CAISESRGSGEKLFF.

The chain has TRBV19 and TRBJ2-7; weak D call: TRBD1 (7 bases). Trimming took off 5 bases at V and 3 bases at J, with 14 bases between the two ends. The CDR3 has 14 residues. Germline lookup yields CDR1 LNHDA and CDR2 SQIVND (reference sequence). CDR3 residues: CASSARRDSYEQYF. CDR3 nucleotides: TGTGCCAGTAGTGCTCGGAGGGACAGCTACGAGCAGTACTTC. Filled out from reference TRBV19 and TRBJ2-7, the complete variable domain reads DGGITQSPKYLFRKEGQNVTLSCEQNLNHDAMYWYRQDPGQGLRLIYYSQIVNDFQKGDIAEGYSVSREKKESFPLTVTSAQKNPTAFYLCASSARRDSYEQYFGPGTRLTVT.

The chain uses TRBV6-1 and TRBJ2-3; D remains ambiguous. This CDR3 is built from 16 residues. Per the germline V gene, CDR1 is MNHNS and CDR2 is SASEGT. The V end lost 3 bases, the J end lost 6 bases, and 19 bases lay between the germline ends. The DNA for the CDR3 is TGTGCCAGCAGTGATGGGCAGCCCCCGGGTAGGGATACGCAGTATTTT. This encodes CASSDGQPPGRDTQYF.

V is TRBV6-1 and J is TRBJ2-1, with D perhaps matching TRBD1 or TRBD2 (5 bases each). The V end lost 2 bases, the J end lost 4 bases, and 15 bases lay between the germline ends. The CDR3 sequence is 16 residues long. Germline CDR1 and CDR2: MNHNS and SASEGT. Written as DNA, the CDR3 is TGTGCCAGCAGTGAATTGTGGGACGGACATTACAATGAGCAGTTCTTC. Translation: CASSELWDGHYNEQFF.

The V call is TRBV25-1, the J call TRBJ2-7; 10 bases are a match to TRBD1. V shed 2 bases, J shed 7 bases, and the junction held 11 bases outside the gene matches. This CDR3 spans 16 amino acids. The germline gives CDR1 MGHDK, CDR2 SYGVNS. The DNA of the CDR3 is TGTGCCAGCAGTGAACCCCCGGGACAGGGGACCAGGGAGCAGTACGTC. This sequence encodes CASSEPPGQGTREQYV.

The chain links TRBV6-5 to TRBJ2-7; D is possibly TRBD1 (6 bases). The germline V gene has CDR1 MNHEY and CDR2 SVGAGI. The V end lost 2 bases, the J end lost 2 bases, and 10 bases lay between the germline ends. The CDR3 spans 14 residues. The CDR3 loop reads CASSYRTVAYEQYF. The CDR3 DNA reads as TGTGCCAGCAGTTACAGGACAGTCGCCTACGAGCAGTACTTC.

This clone was observed a few times. The V gene is TRBV2, the J gene TRBJ2-5, with TRBD2 identical over 14 bases. Per germline, CDR1 SNHLY and CDR2 FYNNEI. The trim removed 4 bases at V and 5 bases at J, leaving 3 bases unmatched. This CDR3 has 15 amino acids. DNA of the CDR3: TGTGCCAGCAGTGCGGGACTAGCGGGAGTGGAGACCCAGTACTTC. It codes for CASSAGLAGVETQYF.

V gene TRBV11-3 combines with J gene TRBJ2-1; D may be TRBD2 (5 bases). Trimming stripped 2 bases from V and 7 bases from J, with 9 bases between. CDR3 length: 13 residues. Germline-derived CDR1 and CDR2 are SGHNT and YENEEA. The CDR3 sequence is CASSLPLVNEQFF. The CDR3 DNA follows: TGTGCCAGCAGCTTACCACTAGTTAATGAGCAGTTCTTC.

V and J are TRBV5-1 and TRBJ1-5; tentatively, D is TRBD1 (6 bases). The CDR3 extends over 15 amino acids. The V end lost 1 base, the J end lost 0 bases, and 8 bases lay between the germline ends. The V gene's germline CDR1 is SGHRS and CDR2 YFSETQ. The CDR3 spells CASSLQGISNQPQHF. The CDR3 DNA is TGCGCCAGCAGCTTGCAGGGGATTAGCAATCAGCCCCAGCATTTT.

This clone was recorded a few times. A far larger clone is a single base away, which makes a read error likely. Other DNA sequences within the sample encode an identical CDR3. The rearrangement joins TRBV4-1 to TRBJ2-5, with D hard to call. This CDR3 is 13 amino acids long. Between the trimmed V and J ends, which lost 1 base and 2 bases, there was a span of 5 bases. CDR1 and CDR2 from the germline V gene are MGHRA and YSYEKL. CDR3 DNA: TGCGCCAGCAGCCAAGGCAATCAAGAGACCCAGTACTTC. Its translation: CASSQGNQETQYF.

This clone was seen a few times. This chain connects TRBV2 to TRBJ2-3; D unresolved. The germline gives CDR1 SNHLY, CDR2 FYNNEI. The CDR3 is 15 amino acids. Trimming removed 6 bases at V and 4 bases at J, with 17 bases between. CDR3 residues: CASRSAPTSADTQYF. In DNA form, the CDR3 reads TGTGCCAGCAGGAGTGCCCCCACGAGCGCAGATACGCAGTATTTT. Full variable domain (remainder filled in from reference TRBV2 and TRBJ2-3): EPEVTQTPSHQVTQMGQEVILRCVPISNHLYFYWYRQILGQKVEFLVSFYNNEISEKSEIFDDQFSVERPDGSNFTLKIRSTKLEDSAMYFCASRSAPTSADTQYFGPGTRLTVL.

This clone was found a few times. This chain connects TRBV5-1 to TRBJ2-5, with D perhaps TRBD1 or TRBD2 (5 bases each). From germline, CDR1 is SGHRS and CDR2 YFSETQ. V lost 7 bases to trimming and J lost 1 base, with 11 bases between them. This CDR3 spans 13 amino acids. The CDR3 is CASGRDVQETQYF. In DNA form, the CDR3 reads TGCGCCAGCGGCCGGGACGTCCAAGAGACCCAGTACTTC.

This clone occurred a few times. The identical CDR3 is also encoded by other nucleotide sequences in the sample. This chain connects TRBV7-3 to TRBJ2-5; 7 bases are a match to TRBD2. Germline trimming cut 5 bases from V and 2 bases from J; bases unmatched to any gene: 8. The germline gives CDR1 SGHTA, CDR2 FQGTGA. The CDR3 has 15 amino acids. CDR3 amino acids: CASSRSGTGQETQYF. CDR3 coding DNA: TGTGCCAGCAGCCGGAGCGGGACGGGGCAAGAGACCCAGTACTTC. The full variable domain, completed using reference TRBV7-3 and TRBJ2-5, is GAGVSQTPSNKVTEKGKYVELRCDPISGHTALYWYRQSLGQGPEFLIYFQGTGAADDSGLPNDRFFAVRPEGSVSTLKIQRTERGDSAVYLCASSRSGTGQETQYFGPGTRLLVL.

Worth noting for this clone: Other DNA sequences in the sample encode the same CDR3. The chain employs TRBV5-8 and TRBJ1-1; D gene unclear. The V gene lost 5 bases and the J gene lost 5 bases, with 7 bases spanning the gap. There are 11 residues in the CDR3. Germline V gene data show CDR1 as SGHTS and CDR2 as YDEGEE. This chain's CDR3 is CASRFDTEAFF. CDR3 DNA: TGTGCCAGCAGGTTCGATACTGAAGCTTTCTTT.

J is TRBJ2-3 and V is TRBV5-4, with 13 bases aligning to TRBD2. The trim removed 3 bases at V and 5 bases at J, leaving 9 bases unmatched. Germline V CDR1 and CDR2: SGHNT, YYREEE (reference sequence). CDR3 length: 17 residues. The CDR3 DNA reads TGTGCCAGCAGCTCCTCCACCGGGACTAGCGGGGAAGATACGCAGTATTTT. It yields the protein CASSSSTGTSGEDTQYF.

This clone has more than one count but fewer than ten. This chain connects TRBV7-2 to TRBJ1-2; D is unresolved. Trimming stripped 4 bases from V and 6 bases from J, with 9 bases between. The germline CDR1 and CDR2 sequences are SGHTA and FQGNSA. The CDR3 totals 12 residues. The CDR3 nucleotides are TGTGCCAGCAGCTCAAGAAGGGATGGCTACACCTTC. This gives the protein CASSSRRDGYTF.

The sample holds a few counts of this clone. This chain links TRBV5-1 with TRBJ2-7; TRBD1 matches 9 bases. This CDR3 spans 14 amino acids. The germline V gene encodes CDR1 SGHRS and CDR2 YFSETQ. J gave up 6 bases and V 4 bases, and 8 bases lay outside the gene matches. The DNA of the CDR3 is TGCGCCAGCAGCCCAAGGGGACAGGGTGGCGAGCAGTACTTC. Amino acids: CASSPRGQGGEQYF.

This clone was detected only a few times. V is TRBV19 and J is TRBJ1-5, with TRBD1 matching 7 bases. CDR3 size: 14 residues. Germline assignment: CDR1 LNHDA and CDR2 SQIVND (reference sequence). Trimming at V came to 6 bases and at J to 3 bases, leaving 5 bases not matched to a gene. The CDR3 spells CASRSDRVNQPQHF. The CDR3 DNA sequence: TGTGCCAGTAGAAGTGACAGGGTCAATCAGCCCCAGCATTTT.

This clone was observed many times. This chain joins TRBV6-1 and TRBJ2-3; perhaps TRBD2 as D (5 bases). From germline, CDR1 is MNHNS and CDR2 SASEGT. Trimming pared 6 bases from V and 7 bases from J, leaving 14 bases between. The CDR3 is 13 amino acids. The CDR3 here is CASSRTRGNTQYF. CDR3 DNA: TGTGCCAGCAGCCGGACTCGTGGAAATACGCAGTATTTT.